This T cell receptor (beta chain) originates from a study of shared clonotypes between healthy human individuals. Study context: Serving as donors were a couple of women and a few men, whose ages spanned 18 to 49. Each donor contributed plates that comprised three CD4 naive, three CD4 memory, two CD8 naive and one CD8 memory. Overall study findings and caveats: A handful of donors showed sharing of approximately 5% of naive CD4 clonotypes.

Naive CD8 cells comprised CD45RO-negative, CCR7-positively selected cells, excluding terminally differentiated effector memory CD45RA+ cells. Germline CDR1 and CDR2: SGHVS and FQNEAQ. J was trimmed by 0 bases and V by 11 bases; bases with no gene match: 6. The CDR3 is 14 amino acids. About this clone itself: Its antigen is unknown.

Deep was the level used in running the assay. This table comes from immunoSEQ multiplex PCR, and its TCRdb copy is limited to in-frame clones, with some not included. In the table there are more than 2 million clones, 85% to 95% of which are singletons. Sequencing input: naive CD8+ T cells sorted from blood. The chain recombines TRBV7-8 with TRBJ2-2, with TRBD2 matching over 7 bases. The source is a young man in good health. The DNA of the CDR3 is TGTGCCTTCCGGGACTACCCGAACACCGGGGAGCTGTTTTTT. It specifies CAFRDYPNTGELFF.